This TCR beta chain was recorded in a study of blood T cell repertoires in COVID-19 (dated by TCRdb to 2018 to 2020). Looking at the study overall: Samples from collaborators originated in the United States, Italy and Spain and spanned both the acute and convalescent phases of COVID-19. Where available, HLA class I and class II types were obtained from metadata supplied by the sample provider rather than from assay-based typing. A freely available public database, intended as a resource for researchers studying the immune response to SARS-CoV-2, is where the repertoires were released. The material from the prospective study consisted of cDNA or gDNA derived from T cells, B-cell-depleted T cells, or PBMCs. Sample metadata almost always included a de-identified subject ID, COVID-19 status, age in years and sex. The dataset comprised deeply sampled blood TCRbeta repertoires from subjects exposed to, actively infected with, or recovered from COVID-19. The samples were drawn from the first 160 participants of the ongoing ImmuneRACE study and from 950 to 1,500 subjects provided by 6 global collaborators.

The table lists this clone with a count of one. Its antigen is currently not known. No per-base quality is available; no much larger clone lies one base away. Whole blood was collected in K2EDTA tubes by collaborating institutions according to the institutions' own protocols. Collaborator samples were shipped for TCRbeta analysis as frozen whole blood, isolated PBMCs, or DNA extracted from either sample type. The study at large found these results: The quantity of clinical and demographic metadata differed by source and by participant and was supplied without curation.

The immunoSEQ Assay, a bias-controlled multiplex PCR, was used to amplify TCRbeta CDR3 regions from genomic DNA. The authors' analysis ran thus. The number of nucleated cells in each sample was estimated from the amplification of reference gene primers within the assay. To quantify the absolute abundance of each unique TCRbeta CDR3 rearrangement, sequence reads were collapsed and filtered. For each sample, productive Simpson clonality was calculated as the square root of Simpson's diversity index over productive rearrangements. Held by TCRdb, this immuneACCESS table contains in-frame sequences only and omits some clones. Under half of the omission traces to an unresolved V gene where checked; the cause of the rest is unknown. The DNA gave D and trimming, while V, J and clone size come from that table. The sample has 70,000 to 100,000 clones on record, 88% of them singletons. Together, the top ten hold roughly 45% of the sample.

Deletion took 0 bases off V and 7 bases off J, with a span of 12 bases between the germline ends. From a lookup of the germline V gene, CDR1 and CDR2 are LGHNA and YSLEER. From cysteine to phenylalanine, the CDR3 is 14 amino acids long. Of the read, only the CDR3 DNA is kept; its 42 bases are in frame from base 1. The receptor was derived from a human donor in a cohort sampled during active COVID-19. The sequence links TRBV4-3 to TRBJ1-2, with the D gene not confidently named. Sequences were obtained from peripheral blood. The DNA sequence is TGCGCCAGCAGCCAAGATGGGTTTTCGGGTGGCTACACCTTC. Its coded protein is CASSQDGFSGGYTF.